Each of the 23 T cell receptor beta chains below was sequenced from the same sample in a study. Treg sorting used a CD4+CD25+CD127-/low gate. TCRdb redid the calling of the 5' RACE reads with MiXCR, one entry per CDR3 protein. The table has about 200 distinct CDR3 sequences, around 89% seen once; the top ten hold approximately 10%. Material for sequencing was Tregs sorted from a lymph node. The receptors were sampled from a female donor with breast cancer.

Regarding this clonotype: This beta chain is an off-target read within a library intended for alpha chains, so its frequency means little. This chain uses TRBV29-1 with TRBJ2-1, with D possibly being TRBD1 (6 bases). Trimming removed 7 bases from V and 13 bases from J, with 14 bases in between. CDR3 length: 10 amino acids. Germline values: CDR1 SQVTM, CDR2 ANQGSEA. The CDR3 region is CSAGDRLQFF. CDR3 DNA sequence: TGCAGCGCAGGGGATAGACTCCAGTTCTTC.

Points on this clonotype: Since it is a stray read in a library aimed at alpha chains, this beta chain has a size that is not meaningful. The CDR3, as DNA: TGTGCCAGCAGCATTAGGACAGACGACTATGGCTACACCTTC. As protein: CASSIRTDDYGYTF. The chain recombines TRBV12-3 or TRBV12-4 with TRBJ1-2, with D perhaps matching TRBD1 (6 bases). V was cut by 6 bases and J by 3 bases, with 14 bases left in between. This CDR3 region has 14 residues.

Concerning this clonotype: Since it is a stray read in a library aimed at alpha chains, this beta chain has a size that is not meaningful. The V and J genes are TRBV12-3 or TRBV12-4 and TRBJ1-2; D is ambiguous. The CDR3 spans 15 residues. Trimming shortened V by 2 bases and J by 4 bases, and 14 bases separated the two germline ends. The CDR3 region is CASSLTGSTTYGYTF. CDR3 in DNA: TGTGCCAGCAGTTTAACTGGCTCCACTACCTATGGCTACACCTTC.

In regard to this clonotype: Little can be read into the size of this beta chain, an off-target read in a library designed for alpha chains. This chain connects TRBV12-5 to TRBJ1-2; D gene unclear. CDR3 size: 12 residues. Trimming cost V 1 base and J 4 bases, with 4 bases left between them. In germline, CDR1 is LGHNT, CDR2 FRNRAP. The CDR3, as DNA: TGTGCTAGTGGTTTGGACAGCTATGGCTACACCTTC. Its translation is CASGLDSYGYTF.

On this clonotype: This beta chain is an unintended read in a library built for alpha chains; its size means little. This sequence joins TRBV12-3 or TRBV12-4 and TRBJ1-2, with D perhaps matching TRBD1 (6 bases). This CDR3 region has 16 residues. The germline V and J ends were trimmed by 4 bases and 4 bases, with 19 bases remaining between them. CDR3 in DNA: TGTGCCAGCAGTTCCTCCGGGACACAAGGCGCCTATGGCTACACCTTC. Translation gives CASSSSGTQGAYGYTF.

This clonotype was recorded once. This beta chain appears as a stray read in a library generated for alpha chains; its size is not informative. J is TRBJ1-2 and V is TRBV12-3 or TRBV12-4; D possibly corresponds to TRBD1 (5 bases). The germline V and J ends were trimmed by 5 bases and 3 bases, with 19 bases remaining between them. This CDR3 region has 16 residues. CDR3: CASSRNAGPPYYGYTF. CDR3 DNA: TGTGCCAGCAGTCGTAATGCGGGACCCCCATACTATGGCTACACCTTC.

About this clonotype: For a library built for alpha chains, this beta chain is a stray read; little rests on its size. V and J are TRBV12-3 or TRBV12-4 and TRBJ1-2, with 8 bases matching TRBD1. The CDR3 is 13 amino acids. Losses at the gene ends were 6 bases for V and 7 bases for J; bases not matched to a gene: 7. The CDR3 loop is CASSNGQGVGYTF. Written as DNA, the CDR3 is TGTGCCAGCAGCAATGGACAGGGTGTTGGCTACACCTTC.

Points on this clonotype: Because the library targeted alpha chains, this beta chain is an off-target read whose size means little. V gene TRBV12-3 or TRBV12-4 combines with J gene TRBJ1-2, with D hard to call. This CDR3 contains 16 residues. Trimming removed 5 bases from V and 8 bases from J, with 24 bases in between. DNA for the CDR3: TGTGCCAGCAGTCTCCAATGGTCTTTAGCCCGGCAGGGCTACACCTTC. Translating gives CASSLQWSLARQGYTF.

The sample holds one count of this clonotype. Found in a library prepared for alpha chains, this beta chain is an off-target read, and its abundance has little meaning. The CDR3: CASSFLSRGTQYF. The CDR3 bases are TGTGCCAGCAGCTTCTTGAGCAGGGGTACGCAGTATTTT. The rearrangement links TRBV7-2 to TRBJ2-3, with TRBD1 as a possible D gene (6 bases). Germline values: CDR1 SGHTA, CDR2 FQGNSA. The CDR3 sequence is 13 residues long. V was trimmed by 3 bases and J by 8 bases, leaving 12 bases between them.

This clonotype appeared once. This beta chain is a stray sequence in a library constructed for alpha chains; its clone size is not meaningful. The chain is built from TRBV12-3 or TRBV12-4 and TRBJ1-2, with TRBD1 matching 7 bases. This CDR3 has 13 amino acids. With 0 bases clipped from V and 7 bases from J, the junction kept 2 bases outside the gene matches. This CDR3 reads CASSLAGGIGYTF. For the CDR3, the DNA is TGTGCCAGCAGTTTAGCAGGGGGCATTGGCTACACCTTC.

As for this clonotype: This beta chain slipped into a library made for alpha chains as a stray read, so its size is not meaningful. The CDR3 DNA reads as TGTGCCAGCAGTTTTGACCCCTATGGCTACACCTTC. Amino acids: CASSFDPYGYTF. The genes are TRBV12-3 or TRBV12-4 and TRBJ1-2; D ambiguous. The CDR3 extends over 12 amino acids. The V end lost 3 bases, the J end lost 4 bases, and 6 bases lay between the germline ends.

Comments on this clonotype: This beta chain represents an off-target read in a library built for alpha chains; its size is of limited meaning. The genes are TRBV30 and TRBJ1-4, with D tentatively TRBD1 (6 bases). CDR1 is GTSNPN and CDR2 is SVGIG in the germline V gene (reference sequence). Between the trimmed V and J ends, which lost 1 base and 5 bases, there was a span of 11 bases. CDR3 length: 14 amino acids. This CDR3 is CAWSATGANEKLFF. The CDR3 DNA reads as TGTGCCTGGAGTGCGACAGGCGCCAATGAAAAACTGTTTTTT.

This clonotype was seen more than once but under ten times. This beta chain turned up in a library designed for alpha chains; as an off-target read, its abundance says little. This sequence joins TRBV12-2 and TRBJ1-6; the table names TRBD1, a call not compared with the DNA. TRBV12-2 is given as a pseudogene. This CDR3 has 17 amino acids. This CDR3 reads CASRSRTGISYNSPLHF. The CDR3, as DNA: TGTGCAAGTCGCTCCAGGACAGGGATTTCCTATAATTCACCCCTCCACTTT.

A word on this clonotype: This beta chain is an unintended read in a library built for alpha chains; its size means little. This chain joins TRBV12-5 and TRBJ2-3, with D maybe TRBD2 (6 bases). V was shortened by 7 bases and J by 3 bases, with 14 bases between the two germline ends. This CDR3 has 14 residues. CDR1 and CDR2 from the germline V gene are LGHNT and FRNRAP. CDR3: CASVWREVTDTQYF. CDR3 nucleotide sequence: TGTGCTAGTGTCTGGCGGGAAGTTACAGATACGCAGTATTTT.

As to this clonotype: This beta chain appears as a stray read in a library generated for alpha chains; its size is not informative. CDR3 coding DNA: TGTGCCAGCAGTACAGGACGAAACTATGGCTACACCTTC. Its translation is CASSTGRNYGYTF. This chain joins TRBV12-3 or TRBV12-4 and TRBJ1-2; the D gene is possibly TRBD1 (5 bases). The CDR3 loop spans 13 amino acids. The V gene lost 5 bases and the J gene lost 2 bases, with 9 bases spanning the gap.

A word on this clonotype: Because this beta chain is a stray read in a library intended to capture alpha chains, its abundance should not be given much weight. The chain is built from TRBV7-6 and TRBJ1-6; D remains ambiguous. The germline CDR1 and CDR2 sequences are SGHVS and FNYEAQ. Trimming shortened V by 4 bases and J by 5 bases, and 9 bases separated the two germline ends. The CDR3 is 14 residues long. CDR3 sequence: CASSSRGHNSPLHF. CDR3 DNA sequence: TGTGCCAGCAGCTCAAGAGGGCATAATTCACCCCTCCACTTT.

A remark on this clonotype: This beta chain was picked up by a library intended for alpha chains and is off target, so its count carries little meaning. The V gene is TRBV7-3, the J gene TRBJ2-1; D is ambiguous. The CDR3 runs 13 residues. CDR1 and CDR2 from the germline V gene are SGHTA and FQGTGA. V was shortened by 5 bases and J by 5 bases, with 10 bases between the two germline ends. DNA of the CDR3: TGTGCCAGCAGCCCCGGACCTAACAATGAGCAGTTCTTC. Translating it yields CASSPGPNNEQFF.

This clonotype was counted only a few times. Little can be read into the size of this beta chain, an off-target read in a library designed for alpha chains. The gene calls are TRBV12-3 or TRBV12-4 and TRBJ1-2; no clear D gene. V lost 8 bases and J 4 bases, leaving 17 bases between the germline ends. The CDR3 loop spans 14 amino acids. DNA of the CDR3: TGTGCCAGCCGCACCCGCTACGGTGCCTATGGCTACACCTTC. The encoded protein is CASRTRYGAYGYTF.

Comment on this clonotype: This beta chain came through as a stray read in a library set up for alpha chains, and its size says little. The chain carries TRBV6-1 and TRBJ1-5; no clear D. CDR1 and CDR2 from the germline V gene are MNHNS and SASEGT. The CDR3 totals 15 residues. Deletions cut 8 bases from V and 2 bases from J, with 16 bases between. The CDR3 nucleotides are TGTGCCAGCCGGCCCTCGGGGAGGGGCAATCAGCCCCAGCATTTT. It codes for CASRPSGRGNQPQHF.

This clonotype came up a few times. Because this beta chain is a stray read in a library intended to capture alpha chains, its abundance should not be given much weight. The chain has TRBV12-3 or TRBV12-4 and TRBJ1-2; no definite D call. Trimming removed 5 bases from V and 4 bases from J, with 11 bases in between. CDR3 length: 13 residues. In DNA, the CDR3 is TGTGCCAGCAGTCCCGGGCAGTTCTATGGCTACACCTTC. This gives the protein CASSPGQFYGYTF.

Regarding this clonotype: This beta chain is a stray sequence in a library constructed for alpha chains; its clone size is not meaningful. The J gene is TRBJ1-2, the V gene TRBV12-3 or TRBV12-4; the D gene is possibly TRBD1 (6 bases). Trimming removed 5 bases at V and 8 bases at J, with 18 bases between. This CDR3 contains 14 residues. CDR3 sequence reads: CASSPQGGGRGYTF. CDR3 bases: TGTGCCAGCAGTCCCCAAGGGGGGGGCCGCGGCTACACCTTC.

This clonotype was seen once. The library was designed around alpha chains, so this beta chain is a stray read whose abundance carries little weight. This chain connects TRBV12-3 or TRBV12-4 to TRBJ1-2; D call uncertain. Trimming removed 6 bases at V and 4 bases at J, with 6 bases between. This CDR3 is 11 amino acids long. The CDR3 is CASSSGYGYTF. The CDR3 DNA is TGTGCCAGCAGCTCCGGCTATGGCTACACCTTC.

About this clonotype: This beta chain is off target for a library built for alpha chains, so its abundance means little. The CDR3 DNA follows: TGTGCCAGCAGCTTACTAGCGGGAGCGGTAGATACGCAGTATTTT. As protein: CASSLLAGAVDTQYF. The gene calls are TRBV7-2 and TRBJ2-3; 10 positions agree with TRBD2. The germline CDR1 and CDR2 sequences are SGHTA and FQGNSA. The V gene end was trimmed by 2 bases and the J gene end by 5 bases; junction bases not matched to a gene: 4. The length of the CDR3 is 15 residues.